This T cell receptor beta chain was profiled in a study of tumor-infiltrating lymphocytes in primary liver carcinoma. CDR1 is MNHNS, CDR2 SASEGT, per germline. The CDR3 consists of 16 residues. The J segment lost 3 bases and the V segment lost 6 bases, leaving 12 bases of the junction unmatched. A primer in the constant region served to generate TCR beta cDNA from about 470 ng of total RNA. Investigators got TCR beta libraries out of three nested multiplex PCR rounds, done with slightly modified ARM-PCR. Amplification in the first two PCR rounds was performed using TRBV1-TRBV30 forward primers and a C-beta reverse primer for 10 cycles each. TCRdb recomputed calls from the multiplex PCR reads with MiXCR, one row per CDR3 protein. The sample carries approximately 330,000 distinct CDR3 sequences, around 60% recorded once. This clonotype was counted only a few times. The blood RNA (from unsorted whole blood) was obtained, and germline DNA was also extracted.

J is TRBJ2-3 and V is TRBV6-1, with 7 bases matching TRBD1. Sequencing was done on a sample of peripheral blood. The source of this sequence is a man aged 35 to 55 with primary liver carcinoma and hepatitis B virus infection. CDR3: CASSSPQGMGTDTQYF. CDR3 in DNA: TGTGCCAGCAGCTCGCCACAGGGGATGGGGACAGATACGCAGTATTTT.